This note documents a single T cell receptor (beta chain) sequence. Source study methods: Using reference gene primer amplification, nucleated cell counts were estimated. Here immunoSEQ multiplex PCR was the method, and the copy in TCRdb shows in-frame clones only, minus some. V and J calls and clone size are those listed in that table; D and trimming were worked out from the DNA. Of about 120,000 clones listed, around 87% were seen once; the top ten hold around a quarter. The germline V gene has CDR1 MNHEY and CDR2 SVGEGT. The V gene end was trimmed by 6 bases and the J gene end by 2 bases; junction bases not matched to a gene: 4. The CDR3 consists of 15 residues. This specimen comes from a study of blood T cell repertoires in COVID-19. Study information: Samples came from the United States, Italy and Spain, spanning acute and convalescent COVID-19. In each case, the material was cDNA or gDNA derived from T cells, B-cell-depleted T cells, or PBMCs.

The sequence was obtained from a man between 65 and 79 years old with active or convalescent COVID-19. Sequencing was performed on peripheral blood. J is TRBJ2-3 and V is TRBV6-2 or TRBV6-3, with 11 bases identical to TRBD2. In nucleotides, the CDR3 is TGTGCCAGCAGCCCACTAGCGGGAGCCACAGATACGCAGTATTTT. It encodes CASSPLAGATDTQYF.